Each of the 30 T cell receptor beta chains below was sequenced from the same sample in a study of shared clonotypes between healthy human individuals. TCRdb's copy holds only in-frame clones and misses some; the assay was immunoSEQ multiplex PCR. The table lists roughly 2.4 million clones, under 97% of them singletons, with around 0.13% in the top ten. The sample comprised naive CD4+ T cells sorted from blood. This sample's subset: CD45RA+ positively selected. These receptors all stem from a man younger than 30 in good health.

CDR3 sequence: CASSTKTDSWGNEKLFF. CDR3 sequence (DNA): TGTGCCAGCAGCACGAAAACCGACAGTTGGGGTAATGAAAAACTGTTTTTT. The chain recombines TRBV28 with TRBJ1-4; D is perhaps TRBD1 (5 bases). The CDR3 length is 17 residues. V was shortened by 6 bases and J by 4 bases, with 21 bases between the two germline ends. Germline V lookup: CDR1 MDHEN, CDR2 SYDVKM. Full variable domain (missing parts from reference TRBV28 and TRBJ1-4): DVKVTQSSRYLVKRTGEKVFLECVQDMDHENMFWYRQDPGLGLRLIYFSYDVKMKEKGDIPEGYSVSREKKERFSLILESASTNQTSMYLCASSTKTDSWGNEKLFFGSGTQLSVL.

The CDR3 region has the DNA TGCGCCAGCAGCCCGAGGACAATTCCTAATGAAAAACTGTTTTTT. It is translated as CASSPRTIPNEKLFF. The chain links TRBV5-1 to TRBJ1-4, with a weak D call TRBD1 (5 bases). The germline V gene has CDR1 SGHRS and CDR2 YFSETQ. Between the trimmed V and J ends, which lost 4 bases and 3 bases, there was a span of 13 bases. The CDR3 totals 15 residues.

The V call is TRBV11-2, the J call TRBJ1-1; D possibly corresponds to TRBD1 (6 bases). CDR3 length equals 15 residues. Trimming took off 4 bases at V and 2 bases at J, with 14 bases between the two ends. The germline V gene encodes CDR1 SGHAT and CDR2 FQNNGV. The CDR3 region has the DNA TGTGCCAGCAGCTCTCCTCCGGGACAAAACACTGAAGCTTTCTTT. Translated: CASSSPPGQNTEAFF.

J is TRBJ2-3 and V is TRBV5-4, with D unresolved. V shed 0 bases and J shed 2 bases, with 7 bases lying between them. The CDR3 runs 14 residues. Germline V CDR1 and CDR2: SGHNT, YYREEE (reference sequence). The CDR3 here is CASSLVQTTDTQYF. The CDR3 nucleotides read TGTGCCAGCAGCTTGGTTCAGACCACAGATACGCAGTATTTT.

The rearrangement uses TRBV4-3 and TRBJ2-7; D ambiguous. Germline CDR1 is LGHNA and CDR2 is YSLEER. This CDR3 has 15 residues. V was clipped by 0 bases and J by 7 bases, with 16 bases between them. The CDR3 is CASSQDLLRSLEQYF. In DNA form, the CDR3 reads TGCGCCAGCAGCCAAGATCTATTACGGAGTTTAGAGCAGTACTTC.

The gene calls are TRBV11-2 and TRBJ2-3, with 14 bases identical to TRBD2. CDR1 and CDR2 from the germline V gene are SGHAT and FQNNGV. The CDR3 has 16 amino acids. J lost 7 bases, V lost 1 base, and 4 bases had no gene match. CDR3 bases: TGTGCCAGCAGCTTAGGAGGACTAGCGGGAGGAAATACGCAGTATTTT. Translating gives CASSLGGLAGGNTQYF.

About this clone itself: This specimen includes other DNA sequences encoding the same CDR3. The chain has TRBV18 and TRBJ1-2, with 12 bases fitting TRBD1. The J segment lost 7 bases and the V segment lost 3 bases, leaving 0 bases of the junction unmatched. Germline V gives CDR1 KGHSH, CDR2 LQKENI. This CDR3 has 13 residues. CDR3: CASSPGQGAGYTF. In nucleotides, the CDR3 is TGTGCCAGCTCACCGGGACAGGGGGCTGGCTACACCTTC.

This chain uses TRBV6-5 with TRBJ1-6; 7 bases are shared with TRBD1. Trimming removed 2 bases from V and 7 bases from J; junction bases left unmatched: 5. Germline CDR1 reads MNHEY; CDR2 reads SVGAGI. This CDR3 has 15 residues. The DNA of the CDR3 is TGTGCCAGCAGTTACGGAGGGGGCCCCAATTCACCCCTCCACTTT. It encodes CASSYGGGPNSPLHF.

V and J are TRBV2 and TRBJ2-7, with TRBD1 identical over 8 bases. Germline V gene data show CDR1 as SNHLY and CDR2 as FYNNEI. V lost 4 bases and J lost 5; bases outside the gene matches: 4. CDR3 length equals 13 residues. This chain's CDR3 is CASSGQGTHEQYF. The CDR3 DNA reads TGTGCCAGCAGTGGACAGGGGACCCACGAGCAGTACTTC.

This chain connects TRBV7-9 to TRBJ1-2; no clear D gene. Germline-derived CDR1 and CDR2 are SEHNR and FQNEAQ (reference sequence). The CDR3 is made up of 13 amino acids. V dropped 5 bases and J dropped 5 bases, with 12 bases sitting between them. The CDR3 is CASSPQDLYGYTF. Written as DNA, the CDR3 is TGTGCCAGCAGCCCCCAGGATTTGTATGGCTACACCTTC.

This chain joins TRBV30 and TRBJ2-3, with a weak D call TRBD1 (5 bases). The CDR3 length is 15 residues. Trimming shortened V by 1 base and J by 6 bases, and 17 bases separated the two germline ends. The germline V gene encodes CDR1 GTSNPN and CDR2 SVGIG (reference sequence). The CDR3 is CAWSAGHPAGDTQYF. In nucleotides, the CDR3 is TGTGCCTGGAGTGCGGGCCACCCAGCAGGGGATACGCAGTATTTT.

This chain uses TRBV2 with TRBJ2-1, with 7 bases identical to TRBD2. Unmatched junction bases numbered 9, after V lost 3 bases and J lost 7 bases. Germline V gene sequence: CDR1 SNHLY, CDR2 FYNNEI. The CDR3 loop spans 15 amino acids. CDR3 DNA sequence: TGTGCCAGCAGTGATCGCGCGGGAGTAGGTAATGAGCAGTTCTTC. Protein sequence: CASSDRAGVGNEQFF.

This chain links TRBV5-8 with TRBJ1-1, with D uncertain. Trimming shortened V by 5 bases and J by 0 bases, and 14 bases separated the two germline ends. CDR3 length: 15 amino acids. CDR1 and CDR2 from the germline V gene are SGHTS and YDEGEE. CDR3: CASSFRAIMNTEAFF. The CDR3 DNA is TGTGCCAGCAGTTTCCGAGCGATAATGAACACTGAAGCTTTCTTT.

The V and J genes are TRBV11-2 and TRBJ2-1, with 13 bases lining up with TRBD2. CDR1 and CDR2 (germline): SGHAT, FQNNGV. The CDR3 contains 16 residues. The V and J ends lost 4 bases and 9 bases, in that order; junction bases with no gene match: 9. The CDR3 bases are TGTGCCAGCAGCTCCCCGGGACTAGCGGGAAAGGTTGAGCAGTTCTTC. It encodes CASSSPGLAGKVEQFF.

The chain employs TRBV18 and TRBJ2-2; 10 nucleotides align to TRBD2. CDR3 length: 16 residues. CDR1 is KGHSH, CDR2 LQKENI, per germline. V dropped 2 bases and J dropped 7; count of bases not matched to a gene: 7. CDR3 DNA sequence: TGTGCCAGCTCACCAGAGAGCGGGGGGGCCGTCGGGGAGCTGTTTTTT. It is translated as CASSPESGGAVGELFF.

This chain joins TRBV6-1 and TRBJ2-7; TRBD1 agrees at 8 bases. The germline gives CDR1 MNHNS, CDR2 SASEGT. V dropped 3 bases and J dropped 5; count of bases not matched to a gene: 9. The CDR3 spans 15 residues. The CDR3 loop reads CASSEGGQALHEQYF. CDR3 DNA sequence: TGTGCCAGCAGTGAGGGGGGACAGGCCCTCCACGAGCAGTACTTC.

About this clone itself: At the DNA level, this CDR3 is encoded by other sequences in the same sample as well. The genes are TRBV6-5 and TRBJ1-5; TRBD1 is a possible D gene (6 bases). The ends were cut back, 0 bases at V and 3 bases at J, with 9 bases in the middle. CDR3 length equals 15 residues. Germline V gene sequence: CDR1 MNHEY, CDR2 SVGAGI. CDR3 coding DNA: TGTGCCAGCAGTTACTCGGGGGGCCCCAATCAGCCCCAGCATTTT. Translation gives CASSYSGGPNQPQHF.

The CDR3 loop reads CASSADKSSYNEQFF. CDR3 coding DNA: TGTGCCAGCTCAGCCGACAAGAGCTCCTACAATGAGCAGTTCTTC. The chain combines TRBV18 with TRBJ2-1, with no clear D. The CDR3 loop spans 15 amino acids. Germline CDR1 reads KGHSH; CDR2 reads LQKENI. V lost 5 bases and J lost 0, with 11 bases in between.

The chain has TRBV30 and TRBJ1-5; D is perhaps TRBD1 (5 bases). CDR1 is GTSNPN, CDR2 SVGIG, per germline (reference sequence). The V and J ends lost 0 bases and 5 bases respectively, with 8 bases between them. This CDR3 is 13 amino acids long. DNA of the CDR3: TGTGCCTGGAGTGTAGGGGAGGATCAGCCCCAGCATTTT. Translated, it gives CAWSVGEDQPQHF. Combining the CDR3 with reference TRBV30 and TRBJ1-5 gives the whole variable domain SQTIHQWPATLVQPVGSPLSLECTVEGTSNPNLYWYRQAAGRGLQLLFYSVGIGQISSEVPQNLSASRPQDRQFILSSKKLLLSDSGFYLCAWSVGEDQPQHFGDGTRLSIL.

Here the CDR3 reads CASSSPADQETQYF. CDR3 nucleotide sequence: TGTGCCAGCAGCTCTCCAGCGGACCAAGAGACCCAGTACTTC. V gene TRBV7-9 combines with J gene TRBJ2-5; D may be TRBD2 (5 bases). CDR1 and CDR2 from the germline V gene are SEHNR and FQNEAQ (reference sequence). V lost 4 bases and J lost 0, with 9 bases in between. CDR3 size: 14 residues.

The chain joins TRBV25-1 to TRBJ2-7, with D unclear. The CDR3 is made up of 11 amino acids. Germline CDR1 and CDR2: MGHDK and SYGVNS. V was pared by 5 bases and J by 7 bases, with 9 bases between. CDR3 region: CASSYSREQYF. In nucleotides, the CDR3 is TGTGCCAGCAGTTACAGCCGGGAGCAGTACTTC.

The chain has TRBV7-2 and TRBJ2-5; tentative D call: TRBD2 (5 bases). Germline V gene data show CDR1 as SGHTA and CDR2 as FQGNSA. The CDR3 length is 15 residues. V was shortened by 1 base and J by 4 bases, with 13 bases between the two germline ends. This CDR3 reads CASSLVPLAPETQYF. In DNA form, the CDR3 reads TGTGCCAGCAGCTTAGTCCCCCTAGCTCCAGAGACCCAGTACTTC.

The chain couples TRBV29-1 to TRBJ1-4, with D possibly matching TRBD1 (6 bases). V was shortened by 7 bases and J by 8 bases, with 17 bases between the two germline ends. This CDR3 is 13 amino acids long. The germline CDR1 and CDR2 sequences are SQVTM and ANQGSEA. The CDR3: CSAGQNKAEKLFF. DNA for the CDR3: TGCAGCGCCGGACAGAACAAAGCCGAAAAACTGTTTTTT.

The chain combines TRBV7-2 with TRBJ1-1; perhaps TRBD1 as D (5 bases). The CDR3 runs 15 residues. Germline lookup yields CDR1 SGHTA and CDR2 FQGNSA. V was trimmed by 5 bases and J by 6 bases, leaving 19 bases between them. CDR3 in DNA: TGTGCCAGCAGCCCTCAGTGGGGGTCGGGTTCTGAAGCTTTCTTT. Its protein is CASSPQWGSGSEAFF.

The chain combines TRBV7-9 with TRBJ1-5, with TRBD1 identical over 7 bases. V gave up 5 bases and J gave up 1 base; unmatched junction bases: 2. Germline V gene data show CDR1 as SEHNR and CDR2 as FQNEAQ (reference sequence). The CDR3 has 14 residues. The CDR3 sequence: CASSKQGSNQPQHF. CDR3 DNA sequence: TGTGCCAGCAGCAAACAGGGGAGCAATCAGCCCCAGCATTTT.

This chain links TRBV6-5 with TRBJ1-5; the D gene is possibly TRBD1 (5 bases). The CDR3 is made up of 13 amino acids. V lost 2 bases and J 8 bases, leaving 10 bases between the germline ends. Germline values: CDR1 MNHEY, CDR2 SVGAGI. The CDR3 loop reads CASSYRGKEPQHF. For the CDR3, the DNA is TGTGCCAGCAGTTACCGGGGCAAGGAGCCCCAGCATTTT.

The chain links TRBV6-1 to TRBJ2-3; D remains ambiguous. V shed 6 bases and J shed 2 bases, with 15 bases lying between them. The CDR3 runs to 15 residues. Germline-derived CDR1 and CDR2 are MNHNS and SASEGT. In nucleotides, the CDR3 is TGTGCCAGCAGAGGCTACAGATCCTTCACAGATACGCAGTATTTT. Residues: CASRGYRSFTDTQYF.

Worth noting for this clone: The junction differs from germline at one of its ends, possibly a read error. The rearrangement uses TRBV7-8 and TRBJ1-3; the D is unclear. The CDR3 loop spans 12 amino acids. Germline lookup yields CDR1 SGHVS and CDR2 FQNEAQ. The CDR3 here is CASSLAGSTIYF. In DNA, the CDR3 is TGTGCCAGCAGCTTAGCGGGAAGCACCATATATTTT.

The genes are TRBV7-6 and TRBJ2-1; the match to TRBD2 covers 13 bases. J was trimmed by 9 bases and V by 4 bases; bases with no gene match: 6. This CDR3 has 15 residues. CDR1 is SGHVS and CDR2 is FNYEAQ in the germline V gene. CDR3 coding DNA: TGTGCCAGCAGCTCAGGACTAGCGGGAGCGATTGAGCAGTTCTTC. Translating gives CASSSGLAGAIEQFF.

The chain uses TRBV2 and TRBJ2-2, with 10 bases identical to TRBD2. The CDR3 totals 15 residues. V lost 6 bases and J lost 5; bases outside the gene matches: 6. CDR1 is SNHLY, CDR2 FYNNEI, per germline. DNA for the CDR3: TGTGCCAGCAGGGCCGGGACTAGCGAGACCGGGGAGCTGTTTTTT. Its translation: CASRAGTSETGELFF.